This is a list of T cell receptor beta chains from one sample in a study of shared clonotypes between healthy human individuals. The table came from immunoSEQ multiplex PCR; TCRdb's copy has only in-frame clones and leaves some out. The sample holds 950,000 to 1,100,000 clones, approximately 70% seen once. Source material: memory CD4+ T cells sorted from blood. The receptors were gathered from a man aged 18 to 30 in good health. CDR3s include the opening cysteine and the closing phenylalanine or tryptophan. D genes are given only for firm matches. Size is omitted from some rows. Given values are once, few, many or a class for expanded clones.

clone_size: few; d_call: TRBD1; v_call: TRBV10-3; j_call: TRBJ2-7; cdr3_aa: CAISVGQGAEEQYF; cdr3_nt: TGTGCCATCAGTGTAGGGCAGGGGGCGGAGGAGCAGTACTTC
clone_size: NA; d_call: NA; v_call: TRBV12-5; j_call: TRBJ2-7; cdr3_aa: CASGLATGGGVYEQYF; cdr3_nt: TGTGCTAGTGGTTTGGCCACCGGTGGGGGAGTCTACGAGCAGTACTTC
clone_size: NA; d_call: NA; v_call: TRBV11-2; j_call: TRBJ2-1; cdr3_aa: CASSFRTPGLKTYNEQFF; cdr3_nt: TGTGCCAGCAGCTTCCGCACCCCGGGACTGAAAACCTACAATGAGCAGTTCTTC
clone_size: once; d_call: TRBD1; v_call: TRBV5-3; j_call: TRBJ2-6; cdr3_aa: CARARTGVSGANVLTF; cdr3_nt: TGTGCCAGAGCCCGGACAGGGGTTTCTGGGGCCAACGTCCTGACTTTC
clone_size: NA; d_call: NA; v_call: TRBV2; j_call: TRBJ1-4; cdr3_aa: CASSEATPFEKLFF; cdr3_nt: TGTGCCAGCAGTGAAGCTACACCATTTGAAAAACTGTTTTTT
clone_size: NA; d_call: NA; v_call: TRBV5-6; j_call: TRBJ2-3; cdr3_aa: CASSSLTTDTQYF; cdr3_nt: TGTGCCAGCAGCTCCCTTACCACAGATACGCAGTATTTT
clone_size: NA; d_call: TRBD1; v_call: TRBV6-5; j_call: TRBJ2-2; cdr3_aa: CASSRDRGRTGELFF; cdr3_nt: TGTGCCAGCAGTAGAGACAGGGGGAGAACCGGGGAGCTGTTTTTT
clone_size: NA; d_call: TRBD1; v_call: TRBV7-9; j_call: TRBJ2-1; cdr3_aa: CASRGQGFYNEQFF; cdr3_nt: TGTGCCAGCAGAGGACAGGGATTCTACAATGAGCAGTTCTTC
clone_size: NA; d_call: NA; v_call: TRBV29-1; j_call: TRBJ1-2; cdr3_aa: CSVVQGNYGYTF; cdr3_nt: TGCAGCGTTGTACAGGGTAACTATGGCTACACCTTC
clone_size: NA; d_call: NA; v_call: TRBV5-6; j_call: TRBJ1-1; cdr3_aa: CASSSYTGGNTEAFF; cdr3_nt: TGTGCCAGCAGCTCTTATACCGGGGGGAACACTGAAGCTTTCTTT
clone_size: NA; d_call: NA; v_call: TRBV4-3; j_call: TRBJ2-1; cdr3_aa: CASSQGGRSSYNEQFF; cdr3_nt: TGCGCCAGCAGCCAAGGGGGGAGAAGCTCCTACAATGAGCAGTTCTTC
clone_size: NA; d_call: TRBD2; v_call: TRBV19; j_call: TRBJ2-7; cdr3_aa: CASSIATAGGKRYEQYF; cdr3_nt: TGTGCCAGTAGTATAGCCACAGCGGGGGGGAAACGCTACGAGCAGTACTTC
clone_size: few; d_call: NA; v_call: TRBV18; j_call: TRBJ2-7; cdr3_aa: CASSPWGGGANYEQYF; cdr3_nt: TGTGCCAGCTCACCATGGGGAGGGGGAGCCAACTACGAGCAGTACTTC
clone_size: NA; d_call: TRBD2; v_call: TRBV30; j_call: TRBJ2-1; cdr3_aa: CAWSVPPSGEQFF; cdr3_nt: TGTGCCTGGAGTGTACCCCCTAGCGGTGAGCAGTTCTTC
clone_size: NA; d_call: TRBD2; v_call: TRBV7-2; j_call: TRBJ2-1; cdr3_aa: CASTSGLAGYNEQFF; cdr3_nt: TGTGCCAGCACCTCCGGACTAGCGGGATACAATGAGCAGTTCTTC
clone_size: once; d_call: TRBD1; v_call: TRBV6-5; j_call: TRBJ1-5; cdr3_aa: CASSSHRGDQPQHF; cdr3_nt: TGTGCCAGCAGTTCCCACAGGGGTGATCAGCCCCAGCATTTT
clone_size: few; d_call: NA; v_call: TRBV5-1; j_call: TRBJ1-5; cdr3_aa: CASSEGVAGPQPQHF; cdr3_nt: TGCGCCAGCAGCGAAGGGGTGGCAGGCCCTCAGCCCCAGCATTTT
clone_size: NA; d_call: TRBD2; v_call: TRBV6-6; j_call: TRBJ2-7; cdr3_aa: CASSYGGRTYEQYF; cdr3_nt: TGTGCCAGCAGTTACGGCGGGAGGACCTACGAGCAGTACTTC
clone_size: NA; d_call: NA; v_call: TRBV7-2; j_call: TRBJ1-2; cdr3_aa: CASSLGVGGFYGYTF; cdr3_nt: TGTGCCAGCAGCTTAGGGGTCGGGGGTTTCTATGGCTACACCTTC
clone_size: NA; d_call: NA; v_call: TRBV5-5; j_call: TRBJ2-7; cdr3_aa: CASSRRGDYEQYF; cdr3_nt: TGTGCCAGCAGCCGCAGGGGGGACTACGAGCAGTACTTC
clone_size: many; d_call: TRBD2; v_call: TRBV10-1; j_call: TRBJ2-7; cdr3_aa: CARGLAGGPYEQYF; cdr3_nt: TGCGCCAGAGGTTTGGCGGGAGGGCCTTACGAGCAGTACTTC
clone_size: few; d_call: TRBD2; v_call: TRBV27; j_call: TRBJ2-7; cdr3_aa: CASGTSGGAGNEQYF; cdr3_nt: TGTGCAAGTGGGACTAGCGGGGGGGCCGGGAACGAGCAGTACTTC
clone_size: NA; d_call: NA; v_call: TRBV11-1; j_call: TRBJ2-7; cdr3_aa: CASQRTPSSYEQYF; cdr3_nt: TGTGCCAGCCAGCGGACCCCTAGCTCCTACGAGCAGTACTTC
clone_size: NA; d_call: NA; v_call: TRBV5-1; j_call: TRBJ2-7; cdr3_aa: CASSPEGTREQYF; cdr3_nt: TGCGCCAGCAGCCCAGAGGGCACAAGGGAGCAGTACTTC
clone_size: NA; d_call: NA; v_call: TRBV6-5; j_call: TRBJ2-5; cdr3_aa: CASSYGRMVLETQYF; cdr3_nt: TGTGCCAGCAGTTACGGCAGGATGGTCCTGGAGACCCAGTACTTC
clone_size: NA; d_call: TRBD2; v_call: TRBV11-2; j_call: TRBJ2-7; cdr3_aa: CASSVLAGAPYEQYF; cdr3_nt: TGTGCCAGCAGCGTACTAGCGGGAGCTCCCTACGAGCAGTACTTC
clone_size: NA; d_call: NA; v_call: TRBV2; j_call: TRBJ2-3; cdr3_aa: CASTTDQLDTQYF; cdr3_nt: TGTGCCAGCACGACAGACCAACTGGATACGCAGTATTTT
clone_size: once; d_call: NA; v_call: TRBV28; j_call: TRBJ2-7; cdr3_aa: CASSFLEGYEQYF; cdr3_nt: TGTGCCAGCAGTTTCCTGGAGGGATACGAGCAGTACTTC
clone_size: few; d_call: NA; v_call: TRBV30; j_call: TRBJ1-1; cdr3_aa: CAWDEGTEAFF; cdr3_nt: TGTGCCTGGGATGAGGGCACTGAAGCTTTCTTT
clone_size: NA; d_call: NA; v_call: TRBV4-1; j_call: TRBJ2-6; cdr3_aa: CASSQDRPPSGANVLTF; cdr3_nt: TGCGCCAGCAGCCAAGATCGGCCTCCCTCTGGGGCCAACGTCCTGACTTTC
clone_size: NA; d_call: TRBD1; v_call: TRBV28; j_call: TRBJ1-2; cdr3_aa: CASSLSFRDRPNGYTF; cdr3_nt: TGTGCCAGCAGTTTGTCTTTCCGGGACAGGCCTAATGGCTACACCTTC
clone_size: NA; d_call: NA; v_call: TRBV2; j_call: TRBJ2-7; cdr3_aa: CASSENSRTYEQYF; cdr3_nt: TGTGCCAGCAGTGAAAATTCTCGGACCTACGAGCAGTACTTC
clone_size: few; d_call: NA; v_call: TRBV2; j_call: TRBJ1-1; cdr3_aa: CASNTAGLNTEAFF; cdr3_nt: TGTGCCAGCAATACAGCCGGGCTGAACACTGAAGCTTTCTTT
clone_size: NA; d_call: NA; v_call: TRBV6-6; j_call: TRBJ1-5; cdr3_aa: CASSPVGGGSNQPQHF; cdr3_nt: TGTGCCAGCAGTCCCGTTGGAGGGGGAAGCAATCAGCCCCAGCATTTT
clone_size: NA; d_call: TRBD1; v_call: TRBV4-1; j_call: TRBJ1-5; cdr3_aa: CASSWTGLNQPQHF; cdr3_nt: TGCGCCAGCAGCTGGACAGGGCTGAATCAGCCCCAGCATTTT
clone_size: NA; d_call: NA; v_call: TRBV1; j_call: TRBJ1-1; cdr3_aa: CTSSQTGIDTEAFF; cdr3_nt: TGCACCAGCAGCCAAACCGGAATCGACACTGAAGCTTTCTTT